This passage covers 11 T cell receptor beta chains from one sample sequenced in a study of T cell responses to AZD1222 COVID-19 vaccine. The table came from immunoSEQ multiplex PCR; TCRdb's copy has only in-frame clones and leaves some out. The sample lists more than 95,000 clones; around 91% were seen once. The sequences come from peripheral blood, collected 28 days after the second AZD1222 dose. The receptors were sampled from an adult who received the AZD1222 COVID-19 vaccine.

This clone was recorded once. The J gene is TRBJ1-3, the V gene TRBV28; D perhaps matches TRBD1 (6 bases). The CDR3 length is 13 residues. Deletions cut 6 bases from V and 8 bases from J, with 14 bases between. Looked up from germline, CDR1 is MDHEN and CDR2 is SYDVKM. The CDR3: CASSLTGAHTIYF. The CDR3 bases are TGTGCCAGCAGCCTGACGGGGGCGCACACCATATATTTT.

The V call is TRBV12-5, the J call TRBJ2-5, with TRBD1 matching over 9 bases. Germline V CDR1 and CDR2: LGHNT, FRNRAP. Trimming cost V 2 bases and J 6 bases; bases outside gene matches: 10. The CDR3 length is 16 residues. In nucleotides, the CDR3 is TGTGCTAGTGGTTTGCCGGACAGGGGTCTTGAAAAGACCCAGTACTTC. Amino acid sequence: CASGLPDRGLEKTQYF. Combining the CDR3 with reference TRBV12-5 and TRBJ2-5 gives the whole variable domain DARVTQTPRHKVTEMGQEVTMRCQPILGHNTVFWYRQTMMQGLELLAYFRNRAPLDDSGMPKDRFSAEMPDATLATLKIQPSEPRDSAVYFCASGLPDRGLEKTQYFGPGTRLLVL.

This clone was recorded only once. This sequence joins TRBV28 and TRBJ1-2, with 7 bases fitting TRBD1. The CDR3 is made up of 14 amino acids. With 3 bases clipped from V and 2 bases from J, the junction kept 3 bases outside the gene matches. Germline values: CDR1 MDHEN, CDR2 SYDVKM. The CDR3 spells CASSFDRANYGYTF. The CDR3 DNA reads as TGTGCCAGCAGTTTCGACAGGGCAAACTATGGCTACACCTTC.

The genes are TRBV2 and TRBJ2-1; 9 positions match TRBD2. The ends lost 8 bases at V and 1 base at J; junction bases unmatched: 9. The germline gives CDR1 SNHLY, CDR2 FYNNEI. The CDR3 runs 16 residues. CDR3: CASEAGGVRSYNEQFF. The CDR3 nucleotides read TGTGCCAGCGAGGCGGGAGGGGTCCGTTCCTACAATGAGCAGTTCTTC.

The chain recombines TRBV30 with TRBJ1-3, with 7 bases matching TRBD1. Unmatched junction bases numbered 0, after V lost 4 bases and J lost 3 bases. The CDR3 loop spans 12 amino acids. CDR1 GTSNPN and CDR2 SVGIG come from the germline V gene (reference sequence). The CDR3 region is CAWTGGGNTIYF. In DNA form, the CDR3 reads TGTGCCTGGACAGGGGGTGGAAACACCATATATTTT. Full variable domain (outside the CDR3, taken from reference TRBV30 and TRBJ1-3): SQTIHQWPATLVQPVGSPLSLECTVEGTSNPNLYWYRQAAGRGLQLLFYSVGIGQISSEVPQNLSASRPQDRQFILSSKKLLLSDSGFYLCAWTGGGNTIYFGEGSWLTVV.

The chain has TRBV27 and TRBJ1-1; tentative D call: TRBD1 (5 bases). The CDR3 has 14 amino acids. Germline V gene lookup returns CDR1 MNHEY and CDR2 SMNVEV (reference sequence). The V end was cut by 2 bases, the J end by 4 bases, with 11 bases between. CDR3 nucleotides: TGTGCCAGCAGTTTACGGGGACCTACCACTGAAGCTTTCTTT. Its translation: CASSLRGPTTEAFF.

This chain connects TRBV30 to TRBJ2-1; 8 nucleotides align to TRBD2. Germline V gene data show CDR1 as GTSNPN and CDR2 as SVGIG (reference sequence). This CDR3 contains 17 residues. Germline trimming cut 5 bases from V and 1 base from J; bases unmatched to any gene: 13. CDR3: CAWATTKTSGSYNEQFF. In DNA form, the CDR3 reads TGTGCCTGGGCAACTACAAAAACTAGCGGATCCTACAATGAGCAGTTCTTC.

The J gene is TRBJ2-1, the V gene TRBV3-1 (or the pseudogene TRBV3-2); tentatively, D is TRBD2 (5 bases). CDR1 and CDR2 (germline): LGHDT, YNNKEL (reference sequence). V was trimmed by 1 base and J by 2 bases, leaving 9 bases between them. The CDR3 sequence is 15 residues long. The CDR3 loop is CASSQGGAPYNEQFF. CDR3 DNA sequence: TGTGCCAGCAGCCAAGGGGGAGCCCCCTACAATGAGCAGTTCTTC.

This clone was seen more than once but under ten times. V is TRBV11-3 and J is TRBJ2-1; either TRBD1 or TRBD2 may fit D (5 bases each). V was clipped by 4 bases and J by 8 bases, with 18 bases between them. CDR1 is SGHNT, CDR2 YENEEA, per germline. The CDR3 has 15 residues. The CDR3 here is CASSWAGTTGDEQFF. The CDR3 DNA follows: TGTGCCAGCAGCTGGGCCGGGACCACCGGGGATGAGCAGTTCTTC.

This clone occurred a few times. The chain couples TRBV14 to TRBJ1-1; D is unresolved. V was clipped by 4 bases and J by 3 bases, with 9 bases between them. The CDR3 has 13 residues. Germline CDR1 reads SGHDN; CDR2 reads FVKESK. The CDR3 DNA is TGTGCCAGCAGCCTTTGGGAACACACTGAAGCTTTCTTT. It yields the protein CASSLWEHTEAFF.

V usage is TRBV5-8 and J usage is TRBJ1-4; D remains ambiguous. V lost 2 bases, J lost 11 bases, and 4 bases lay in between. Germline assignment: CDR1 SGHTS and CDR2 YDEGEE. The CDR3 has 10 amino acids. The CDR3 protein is CASSFGKLFF. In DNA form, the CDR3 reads TGTGCCAGCAGCTTCGGGAAACTGTTTTTT.